This passage covers 29 T cell receptor beta chains from one sample sequenced in a study of cytomegalovirus exposure and HLA in healthy donors. PCR employed 60 Vbeta and 13 Jbeta primers. Only in-frame clones appear in the TCRdb table, and some are missing; sequencing was by immunoSEQ multiplex PCR. Of 120,000 to 150,000 clones listed, roughly 77% are singletons. The sequencing sample was made of PBMCs. These receptor sequences come from a woman in her 30s in good health and CMV-seronegative.

The chain links TRBV6-1 to TRBJ2-6; D call uncertain. Germline assignment: CDR1 MNHNS and CDR2 SASEGT. This CDR3 is 15 amino acids long. Trimming removed 5 bases from V and 0 bases from J, with 8 bases in between. The DNA of the CDR3 is TGTGCCAGCAGTCAAGTTCGCTCTGGGGCCAACGTCCTGACTTTC. The encoded protein is CASSQVRSGANVLTF.

The J gene is TRBJ2-5, the V gene TRBV4-1; 9 positions agree with TRBD1. This CDR3 contains 15 residues. Germline V gene sequence: CDR1 MGHRA, CDR2 YSYEKL. V dropped 1 base and J dropped 5; count of bases not matched to a gene: 5. The CDR3 DNA sequence: TGCGCCAGCAGCCAAGTAACAGGGGGCGGTGAGACCCAGTACTTC. Translating gives CASSQVTGGGETQYF.

The chain couples TRBV7-9 to TRBJ2-3, with 15 bases that match TRBD2. The CDR3 spans 16 residues. Germline CDR1 SEHNR, CDR2 FQNEAQ (reference sequence). The ends lost 5 bases at V and 5 bases at J; junction bases unmatched: 5. The CDR3 loop is CASSPQGLAGGDTQYF. DNA for the CDR3: TGTGCCAGCAGCCCGCAGGGACTAGCGGGGGGAGATACGCAGTATTTT.

The rearrangement uses TRBV13 and TRBJ2-3; 11 bases match TRBD2. V shed 8 bases and J 0 bases; nucleotides not matched to a gene: 7. The CDR3 spans 16 residues. The germline V gene encodes CDR1 PRHDT and CDR2 FYEKMQ (reference sequence). The CDR3: CASGPRLAGSTDTQYF. For the CDR3, the DNA is TGTGCCAGCGGCCCCCGACTAGCGGGGAGCACAGATACGCAGTATTTT.

This clone was seen once. This CDR3 is CASRSDRNSPLHF. The CDR3 nucleotides are TGTGCCAGCAGATCAGACAGGAATTCACCCCTCCACTTT. The V call is TRBV7-9, the J call TRBJ1-6; maybe TRBD1 (6 bases). The CDR3 runs to 13 residues. The V end was cut by 6 bases, the J end by 7 bases, with 10 bases between. Germline CDR1 reads SEHNR; CDR2 reads FQNEAQ (reference sequence).

The gene calls are TRBV5-1 and TRBJ2-5; 9 positions agree with TRBD2. J lost 4 bases, V lost 4 bases, and 11 bases had no gene match. The germline V gene has CDR1 SGHRS and CDR2 YFSETQ. This CDR3 is built from 16 residues. CDR3 loop: CASSPGQISGRETQYF. CDR3 sequence (DNA): TGCGCCAGCAGCCCAGGACAGATTAGCGGGAGAGAGACCCAGTACTTC.

The chain couples TRBV28 to TRBJ1-2; maybe TRBD1 (5 bases). V was pared by 6 bases and J by 5 bases, with 13 bases between. Germline V gives CDR1 MDHEN, CDR2 SYDVKM. The CDR3 runs 13 residues. CDR3 region: CASSGQGQYGYTF. In DNA form, the CDR3 reads TGTGCCAGCAGCGGCCAGGGTCAGTATGGCTACACCTTC.

V and J are TRBV2 and TRBJ1-2; 11 nucleotides align to TRBD1. Trimming cost V 3 bases and J 7 bases; bases outside gene matches: 4. Looked up from germline, CDR1 is SNHLY and CDR2 is FYNNEI. CDR3 length equals 14 residues. The CDR3: CASSEGQGEGGYTF. The CDR3 DNA is TGTGCCAGCAGTGAGGGACAGGGGGAAGGTGGCTACACCTTC. Together with reference TRBV2 and TRBJ1-2, the CDR3 gives the full variable domain: EPEVTQTPSHQVTQMGQEVILRCVPISNHLYFYWYRQILGQKVEFLVSFYNNEISEKSEIFDDQFSVERPDGSNFTLKIRSTKLEDSAMYFCASSEGQGEGGYTFGSGTRLTVV.

This chain uses TRBV2 with TRBJ1-5, with D perhaps TRBD1 (5 bases). The CDR3 is 13 residues long. Germline loops: CDR1 SNHLY, CDR2 FYNNEI. V gave up 5 bases and J gave up 5 bases, with 10 bases separating them. CDR3 coding DNA: TGTGCCAGCAGTAGACAGATCGATCAGCCCCAGCATTTT. This translates into CASSRQIDQPQHF.

The chain uses TRBV9 and TRBJ2-3, with a tentative D call TRBD2 (6 bases). V lost 3 bases to trimming and J lost 2 bases, with 19 bases between them. Germline CDR1 SGDLS, CDR2 YYNGEE. The CDR3 sequence is 17 residues long. CDR3 loop: CASSARGVTVYTDTQYF. The DNA for the CDR3 is TGTGCCAGCAGCGCCCGCGGGGTGACGGTCTACACAGATACGCAGTATTTT.

There are a few counts of this clone. This chain connects TRBV2 to TRBJ1-2; D unresolved. Deletions cut 1 base from V and 5 bases from J, with 5 bases between. Germline CDR1 SNHLY, CDR2 FYNNEI. This CDR3 is built from 12 residues. In nucleotides, the CDR3 is TGTGCCAGCAGTGAAGGAACTTATGGCTACACCTTC. Protein sequence: CASSEGTYGYTF.

Here the CDR3 DNA reads TGCAGCTCTGGCACGGGAGAGACCCAGTACTTC. Its translation: CSSGTGETQYF. The chain couples TRBV29-1 to TRBJ2-5; D gene ambiguous. The CDR3 length is 11 residues. Between the trimmed V and J ends, which lost 8 bases and 4 bases, there was a span of 11 bases. Germline V gene lookup returns CDR1 SQVTM and CDR2 ANQGSEA.

The rearrangement joins TRBV6-1 to TRBJ2-5; the D gene is possibly TRBD2 (6 bases). The V and J ends lost 7 bases and 5 bases respectively, with 14 bases between them. Looked up from germline, CDR1 is MNHNS and CDR2 is SASEGT. This CDR3 has 13 amino acids. The CDR3 here is CASILTSRETQYF. The CDR3 DNA follows: TGTGCCAGCATTCTGACTAGTAGGGAGACCCAGTACTTC.

The J gene is TRBJ1-1, the V gene TRBV29-1; no reliable D call. CDR1 and CDR2 (germline): SQVTM, ANQGSEA. The CDR3 spans 13 residues. The V and J ends lost 5 bases and 7 bases respectively, with 17 bases between them. The CDR3 sequence is CSVRRSGLDEAFF. The CDR3 DNA follows: TGCAGCGTTCGGAGGAGCGGTTTAGATGAAGCTTTCTTT.

This clone was observed a few times. The CDR3 spells CASSESANYGYTF. CDR3 nucleotides: TGTGCCAGCAGTGAATCGGCTAACTATGGCTACACCTTC. This chain links TRBV2 with TRBJ1-2, with unresolved D. V gave up 2 bases and J gave up 0 bases, with 4 bases separating them. The CDR3 loop spans 13 amino acids. From germline, CDR1 is SNHLY and CDR2 FYNNEI.

V gene TRBV9 combines with J gene TRBJ2-5; D may be TRBD1 (5 bases). The CDR3 covers 14 residues. Germline CDR1 and CDR2: SGDLS and YYNGEE. With 0 bases removed from V and 5 bases from J, the gap between germline ends came to 11 bases. CDR3 nucleotide sequence: TGTGCCAGCAGCGTAGGACCGCAGGGCGAGACCCAGTACTTC. This codes for CASSVGPQGETQYF.

This clone was recorded a few times. The chain recombines TRBV7-3 with TRBJ2-2; 8 bases are a match to TRBD1. CDR3 length: 14 amino acids. Germline loops: CDR1 SGHTA, CDR2 FQGTGA. The V segment lost 6 bases and the J segment 7 bases; nucleotides outside the gene matches: 7. CDR3 coding DNA: TGTGCCAGCAGAAAGACAGGGGATAGCGGGGAGCTGTTTTTT. Protein product: CASRKTGDSGELFF. The full variable domain, in which reference TRBV7-3 and TRBJ2-2 provide the parts outside the CDR3, is GAGVSQTPSNKVTEKGKYVELRCDPISGHTALYWYRQSLGQGPEFLIYFQGTGAADDSGLPNDRFFAVRPEGSVSTLKIQRTERGDSAVYLCASRKTGDSGELFFGEGSRLTVL.

This clone has only a few counts. The chain joins TRBV6-1 to TRBJ2-7; 10 positions match TRBD1. This CDR3 has 13 residues. V dropped 6 bases and J dropped 3; count of bases not matched to a gene: 2. Germline lookup yields CDR1 MNHNS and CDR2 SASEGT. The CDR3 reads CASRDRGSYEQYF. The CDR3 nucleotides read TGTGCCAGCAGGGACAGGGGGAGCTACGAGCAGTACTTC.

The sample holds a few counts of this clone. The CDR3 sequence is CASSPQRQGPTEAFF. CDR3 DNA sequence: TGTGCCAGCTCACCACAAAGACAGGGGCCCACTGAAGCTTTCTTT. The chain couples TRBV18 to TRBJ1-1; 8 positions match TRBD1. The germline V gene has CDR1 KGHSH and CDR2 LQKENI. There are 15 residues in the CDR3. Trimming removed 1 base from V and 4 bases from J; junction bases left unmatched: 5. The variable domain in full, with the rest retrieved from reference TRBV18 and TRBJ1-1, is NAGVMQNPRHLVRRRGQEARLRCSPMKGHSHVYWYRQLPEEGLKFMVYLQKENIIDESGMPKERFSAEFPKEGPSILRIQQVVRGDSAAYFCASSPQRQGPTEAFFGQGTRLTVV.

The chain joins TRBV7-9 to TRBJ1-1; D unresolved. Germline lookup yields CDR1 SEHNR and CDR2 FQNEAQ (reference sequence). This CDR3 is built from 13 residues. With 8 bases removed from V and 0 bases from J, the gap between germline ends came to 10 bases. This CDR3 reads CASSRVMNTEAFF. CDR3 sequence (DNA): TGTGCCAGCTCGAGGGTCATGAACACTGAAGCTTTCTTT.

This chain uses TRBV2 with TRBJ2-2, with TRBD2 identical over 11 bases. Trimming took 6 bases from V and 4 from J; bases not matched to a gene: 4. Germline CDR1 SNHLY, CDR2 FYNNEI. There are 15 residues in the CDR3. The CDR3 coding sequence is TGTGCCAGCAGATTAGCGGGGGGGCCCACCGGGGAGCTGTTTTTT. Its translation is CASRLAGGPTGELFF. The variable domain in full, with the rest retrieved from reference TRBV2 and TRBJ2-2, is EPEVTQTPSHQVTQMGQEVILRCVPISNHLYFYWYRQILGQKVEFLVSFYNNEISEKSEIFDDQFSVERPDGSNFTLKIRSTKLEDSAMYFCASRLAGGPTGELFFGEGSRLTVL.

This clone was seen just once. The rearrangement links TRBV13 to TRBJ2-5, with D perhaps matching TRBD2 (6 bases). The germline V gene encodes CDR1 PRHDT and CDR2 FYEKMQ (reference sequence). V shed 6 bases and J shed 2 bases, with 16 bases lying between them. The CDR3 is 15 residues long. The CDR3 protein is CASSPGGLQQETQYF. The CDR3, as DNA: TGTGCCAGCAGTCCAGGTGGACTACAGCAAGAGACCCAGTACTTC.

Concerning this clone: Other DNA sequences in the same sample also yield this CDR3. The chain carries TRBV6-5 and TRBJ2-3; D not certain. The V and J ends lost 0 bases and 1 base respectively, with 5 bases between them. The CDR3 totals 14 residues. Germline V gene data show CDR1 as MNHEY and CDR2 as SVGAGI. The CDR3 DNA reads TGTGCCAGCAGTTACTCCCGGGGCACAGATACGCAGTATTTT. It encodes CASSYSRGTDTQYF.

The chain couples TRBV7-6 to TRBJ1-2; no clear D. CDR1 SGHVS and CDR2 FNYEAQ come from the germline V gene. The CDR3 consists of 12 residues. The germline V and J ends were trimmed by 3 bases and 4 bases, with 6 bases remaining between them. The CDR3 spells CASSFSGYGYTF. The CDR3, as DNA: TGTGCCAGCAGCTTTTCCGGCTATGGCTACACCTTC.

For this clone: The sample contains more than one DNA sequence encoding this CDR3. The chain is built from TRBV30 and TRBJ1-1; D ambiguous. V lost 1 base and J lost 7, with 7 bases in between. The CDR3 runs 11 residues. Germline lookup yields CDR1 GTSNPN and CDR2 SVGIG (reference sequence). DNA of the CDR3: TGTGCCTGGAGTGGGCAGGTTGAAGCTTTCTTT. Translating gives CAWSGQVEAFF.

The rearrangement joins TRBV5-1 to TRBJ1-6, with D tentatively TRBD1 (5 bases). V dropped 4 bases and J dropped 8 bases, with 16 bases sitting between them. Germline-derived CDR1 and CDR2 are SGHRS and YFSETQ. The CDR3 is 15 amino acids. As DNA, the CDR3 is TGCGCCAGCAGCGGAACAGGATACCAGGATTCACCCCTCCACTTT. Translating gives CASSGTGYQDSPLHF.

The chain uses TRBV5-5 and TRBJ2-7; no definite D call. The CDR3 has 14 residues. CDR1 is SGHKS, CDR2 YYEKEE, per germline (reference sequence). V lost 0 bases to trimming and J lost 4 bases, with 11 bases between them. The CDR3 nucleotides are TGTGCCAGCAGCTTGGATGGGCTCTCTTACGAGCAGTACGTC. Translated: CASSLDGLSYEQYV.

The chain joins TRBV6-1 to TRBJ1-5, with TRBD1 matching 8 bases. CDR3 size: 15 residues. The V gene's germline CDR1 is MNHNS and CDR2 SASEGT. V trimming: 4 bases; J trimming: 2 bases; junction bases outside the gene matches: 4. The CDR3 sequence is CASSGVTGGNQPQHF. CDR3 in DNA: TGTGCCAGCAGTGGGGTGACAGGGGGCAATCAGCCCCAGCATTTT.

This clone was found a few times. CDR3 region: CASSGGFNEKLFF. CDR3 bases: TGTGCCAGCAGTGGAGGGTTCAATGAAAAACTGTTTTTT. This chain connects TRBV6-1 to TRBJ1-4; no firm D call. CDR1 is MNHNS and CDR2 is SASEGT in the germline V gene. The V gene lost 4 bases and the J gene lost 5 bases, with 8 bases spanning the gap. The length of the CDR3 is 13 residues.